Listed below are T cell receptor beta chains from one sample, sequenced in a study of persistence of HIV-infected CD4 T cells. Antigens for these TCRs are unknown. The table came from immunoSEQ multiplex PCR; TCRdb's copy has only in-frame clones and leaves some out. Of about 40,000 clones in the sample, around 82% were seen once. Sequencing was performed on CD4+ T cells sorted from PBMCs after approximately 18-hour stimulation, taken from a patient who received antiretroviral therapy. Source of these receptors: an adult man with HIV who was CMV-seropositive. Each CDR3 is given with its conserved first and last residue. A D gene is named only where the DNA matches it firmly. Size is stated for part of the rows, as once, few or many counts, or as a class when the clone is expanded.

.,TRBV6-1,.,TRBJ1-1,TGTGCCAGCAGTGAACCGACACGGGGCACTGAAGCTTTCTTT,CASSEPTRGTEAFF
.,TRBV7-8,.,TRBJ1-5,TGTGCCAGCAGCTTAGGCCCACCGAATCAGCCCCAGCATTTT,CASSLGPPNQPQHF
.,TRBV27,TRBD2,TRBJ2-3,TGTGCCAGCAGGCGTATGGGACTAGGAACAGATACGCAGTATTTT,CASRRMGLGTDTQYF
once,TRBV18,TRBD2,TRBJ2-1,TGTGCCAGCTCACCAGGCGCGGGAGGCTCCTACAATGAGCAGTTCTTC,CASSPGAGGSYNEQFF
few,TRBV7-2,TRBD1,TRBJ2-7,TGTGCCAGCAGCCCGGGACAGCAAGTCACCTACGAGCAGTACTTC,CASSPGQQVTYEQYF
few,TRBV7-2,.,TRBJ1-2,TGTGCCAGCAGCCTCCAGGGGCGGGGCTACACCTTC,CASSLQGRGYTF
.,TRBV7-2,TRBD2,TRBJ2-4,TGTGCCAGCAGCCCGGGGGGGCCGGCCAAAAACATTCAGTACTTC,CASSPGGPAKNIQYF
.,TRBV19,.,TRBJ2-3,TGTGCCAGTAGTTTCACAGATACGCAGTATTTT,CASSFTDTQYF
.,TRBV19,.,TRBJ2-2,TGTGCCAGTAGTTCAGCGACTCTAAAAGTCACCGGGGAGCTGTTTTTT,CASSSATLKVTGELFF
.,TRBV4-3,TRBD1,TRBJ1-4,TGCGCCAGCAGCCTCAACAGGGGAGGACAGGAAAAACTGTTTTTT,CASSLNRGGQEKLFF
.,TRBV18,TRBD2,TRBJ2-7,TGTGCCAGCTCACCACCGTGGGGGGAGGGTAACTACGAGCAGTACTTC,CASSPPWGEGNYEQYF
.,TRBV7-9,TRBD2,TRBJ2-1,TGTGCCAGCATCCTAGGGAGGGCTGGTTCGGGAACTGAGCAGTTCTTC,CASILGRAGSGTEQFF
.,TRBV7-8,TRBD1,TRBJ2-7,TGTGCCAGCAGCTTAGGCAGGGGGCAAGTCGAGCAGTACTTC,CASSLGRGQVEQYF
.,TRBV19,TRBD1,TRBJ1-1,TGTGCCAGTAGTATAGCGTCCAGGGGGTACACTGAAGCTTTCTTT,CASSIASRGYTEAFF
.,TRBV7-6,TRBD1,TRBJ1-3,TGTGCCAGCAGCTTTGTTTCAGGGACAGGGGGATCTGGAAACACCATATATTTT,CASSFVSGTGGSGNTIYF
.,TRBV20-1,.,TRBJ2-7,TGCAGTGCTAGAGGGGGCTACGAGCAGTACTTC,CSARGGYEQYF
.,TRBV27,.,TRBJ1-3,TGTGCCAGCAGCAAACAGCACTTAGGAAACACCATATATTTT,CASSKQHLGNTIYF
once,TRBV6-2/TRBV6-3,.,TRBJ1-5,TGTGCCAGCAGCTTCGGACGGGGGGTTAGCAATCAGCCCCAGCATTTT,CASSFGRGVSNQPQHF
.,TRBV9,.,TRBJ1-1,TGTGCCAGCAGCGTAGAGGCAGGGCTGAACACTGAAGCTTTCTTT,CASSVEAGLNTEAFF
.,TRBV5-5,.,TRBJ2-2,TGTGCCAGCAGCTTGATGGGGGGACGGGACACCGGGGAGCTGTTTTTT,CASSLMGGRDTGELFF
.,TRBV6-5,.,TRBJ2-5,TGTGCCAGCAGTTACTCTGGGGGGGCGAGCGAGACCCAGTACTTC,CASSYSGGASETQYF
.,TRBV5-1,.,TRBJ1-1,TGCGCCAGCAGCTCCGCGGGAGGGGCCGCACACACTGAAGCTTTCTTT,CASSSAGGAAHTEAFF
few,TRBV7-3,TRBD2,TRBJ2-1,TGTGCCAGCAGCTTAGGTAGCGGGACCTTCTCTCCGGTCTTC,CASSLGSGTFSPVF
few,TRBV19,TRBD1,TRBJ1-5,TGTGCCAGTAGTACGACAGGGGACAATCAGCCCCAGCATTTT,CASSTTGDNQPQHF
.,TRBV19,.,TRBJ1-5,TGTGCCAGTAGGGACAGTCCAGGGGGCAATCAGCCCCAGCATTTT,CASRDSPGGNQPQHF
few,TRBV5-5,.,TRBJ2-7,TGTGCCAGCAGCCTTGTGCGGGGGCAGGGCTCCTACGAGCAGTACTTC,CASSLVRGQGSYEQYF
.,TRBV10-3,TRBD1,TRBJ1-1,TGTGCCATCAGTGAAAGACAGGGTAAGGGAAAAACTGAAGCTTTCTTT,CAISERQGKGKTEAFF
.,TRBV18,.,TRBJ2-7,TGTGCCAGCTCTCAGTCCTACGAGCAGTACTTC,CASSQSYEQYF
.,TRBV6-5,.,TRBJ2-7,TGTGCCAGCAGTTACGACGCAGCCTACGAGCAGTACTTC,CASSYDAAYEQYF
.,TRBV30,.,TRBJ1-2,TGTGCCTGGAGTGACGTGGGTAGGAGCTACACCTTC,CAWSDVGRSYTF
.,TRBV27,TRBD2,TRBJ2-1,TGTGCCAGCCAGACTAGCGGGACAGGCAATGAGCAGTTCTTC,CASQTSGTGNEQFF
.,TRBV6-5,.,TRBJ1-6,TGTGCCAGCAGTCCCGGACCTAATTCACCCCTCCACTTT,CASSPGPNSPLHF
.,TRBV12-3/TRBV12-4,.,TRBJ1-1,TGTGCCAGCAGGATTATGAACACTGAAGCTTTCTTT,CASRIMNTEAFF
.,TRBV18,TRBD2,TRBJ2-5,TGTGCCAGCTCACCACCGCGGAAAACTAGCGGGTTCCAAGAGACCCAGTACTTC,CASSPPRKTSGFQETQYF
.,TRBV14,TRBD2,TRBJ2-5,TGTGCCAGCAGCCACGCCGGACTAGCGGGTCAAGAGACCCAGTACTTC,CASSHAGLAGQETQYF
.,TRBV4-3,.,TRBJ1-6,TGCGCCAGCAGCCAAGAGGTGCTGTCTAATTCACCCCTCCACTTT,CASSQEVLSNSPLHF
.,TRBV3-1/TRBV3-2,.,TRBJ1-6,TGTGCCAGCAGCCACCTGGGGGGGAGCTCCTATAATTCACCCCTCCACTTT,CASSHLGGSSYNSPLHF
.,TRBV25-1,.,TRBJ1-1,TGTGCCAGCAGTCTCCTTGGGCAGATGAACACTGAAGCTTTCTTT,CASSLLGQMNTEAFF
once,TRBV25-1,TRBD1,TRBJ2-1,TGTGCCAGCGAACGGGACAGCTACAATGAGCAGTTCTTC,CASERDSYNEQFF
.,TRBV10-3,.,TRBJ2-7,TGTGCCATCAGTGAAACGGTTCACCTCGAGCAGTACTTC,CAISETVHLEQYF
.,TRBV19,.,TRBJ1-4,TGTGCCAGTAGTAGAGACGGGGCTGAAAAACTGTTTTTT,CASSRDGAEKLFF
.,TRBV4-2,TRBD2,TRBJ2-7,TGTGCCAGCAGCGAAACTAGCGGGGGCGACTACGAGCAGTACTTC,CASSETSGGDYEQYF
.,TRBV24-1,.,TRBJ1-5,TGTGCCACCAGTGATTTCCCACTGAACGGGAGCAATCAGCCCCAGCATTTT,CATSDFPLNGSNQPQHF
once,TRBV6-2/TRBV6-3,TRBD1,TRBJ1-5,TGTGCCAGCAGTTACCCAACAGGGGGCAAGCGGTATCAGCCCCAGCATTTT,CASSYPTGGKRYQPQHF
.,TRBV4-2,.,TRBJ1-2,TGTGCCAGCAGCCAAACTACAGGGTCGGCTGGCTACACCTTC,CASSQTTGSAGYTF